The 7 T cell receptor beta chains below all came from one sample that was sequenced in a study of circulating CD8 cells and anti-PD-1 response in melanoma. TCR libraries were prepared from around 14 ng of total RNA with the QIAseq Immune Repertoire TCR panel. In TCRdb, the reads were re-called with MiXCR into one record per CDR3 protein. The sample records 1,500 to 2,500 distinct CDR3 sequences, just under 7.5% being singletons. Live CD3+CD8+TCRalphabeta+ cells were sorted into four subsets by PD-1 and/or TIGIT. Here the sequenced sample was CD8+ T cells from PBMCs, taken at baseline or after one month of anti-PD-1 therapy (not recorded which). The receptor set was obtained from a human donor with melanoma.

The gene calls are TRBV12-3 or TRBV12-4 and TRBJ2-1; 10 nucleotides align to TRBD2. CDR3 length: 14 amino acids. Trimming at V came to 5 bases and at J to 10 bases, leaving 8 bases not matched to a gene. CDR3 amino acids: CASSPGTSVGEQFF. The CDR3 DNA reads TGTGCCAGCAGTCCAGGGACTAGCGTAGGCGAGCAGTTCTTC.

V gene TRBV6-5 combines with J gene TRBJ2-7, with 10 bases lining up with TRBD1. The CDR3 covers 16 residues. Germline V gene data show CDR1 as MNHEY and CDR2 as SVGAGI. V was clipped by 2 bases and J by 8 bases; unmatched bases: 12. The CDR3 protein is CASSYGGWTGGIQQYF. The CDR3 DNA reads TGTGCCAGCAGTTACGGAGGGTGGACAGGGGGAATACAGCAGTACTTC.

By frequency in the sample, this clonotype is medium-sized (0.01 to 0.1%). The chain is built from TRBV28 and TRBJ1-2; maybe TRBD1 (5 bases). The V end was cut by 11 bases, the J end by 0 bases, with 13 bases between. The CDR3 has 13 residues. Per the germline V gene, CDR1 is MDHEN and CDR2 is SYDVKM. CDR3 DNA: TGTGCCCTAAGGGGCTCTTCTAACTATGGCTACACCTTC. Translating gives CALRGSSNYGYTF.

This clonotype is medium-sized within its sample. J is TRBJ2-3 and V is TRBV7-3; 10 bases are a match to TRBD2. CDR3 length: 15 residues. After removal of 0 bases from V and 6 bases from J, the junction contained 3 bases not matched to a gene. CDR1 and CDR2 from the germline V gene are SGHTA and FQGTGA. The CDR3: CASSLTSGGSDTQYF. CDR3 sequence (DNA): TGTGCCAGCAGCTTAACTAGCGGGGGGTCGGATACGCAGTATTTT.

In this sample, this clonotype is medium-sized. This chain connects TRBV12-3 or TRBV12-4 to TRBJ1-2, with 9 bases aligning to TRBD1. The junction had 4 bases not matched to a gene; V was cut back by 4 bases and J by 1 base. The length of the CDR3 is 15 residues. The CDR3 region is CASSSMGQGNYGYTF. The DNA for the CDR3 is TGTGCCAGCAGTTCAATGGGACAGGGTAACTATGGCTACACCTTC.

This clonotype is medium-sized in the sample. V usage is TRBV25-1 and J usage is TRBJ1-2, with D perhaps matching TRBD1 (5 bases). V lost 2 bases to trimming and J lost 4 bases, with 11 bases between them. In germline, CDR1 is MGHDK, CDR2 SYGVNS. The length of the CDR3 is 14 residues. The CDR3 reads CASSERAGRYGYTF. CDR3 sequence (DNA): TGTGCCAGCAGTGAAAGGGCAGGGCGCTATGGCTACACCTTC.

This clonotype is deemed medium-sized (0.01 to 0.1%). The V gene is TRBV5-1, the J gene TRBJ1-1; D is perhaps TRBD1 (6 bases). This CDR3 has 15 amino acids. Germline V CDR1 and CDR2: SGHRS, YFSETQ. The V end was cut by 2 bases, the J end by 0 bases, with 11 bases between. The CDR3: CASSFGQTMNTEAFF. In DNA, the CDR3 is TGCGCCAGCAGCTTCGGACAGACGATGAACACTGAAGCTTTCTTT.